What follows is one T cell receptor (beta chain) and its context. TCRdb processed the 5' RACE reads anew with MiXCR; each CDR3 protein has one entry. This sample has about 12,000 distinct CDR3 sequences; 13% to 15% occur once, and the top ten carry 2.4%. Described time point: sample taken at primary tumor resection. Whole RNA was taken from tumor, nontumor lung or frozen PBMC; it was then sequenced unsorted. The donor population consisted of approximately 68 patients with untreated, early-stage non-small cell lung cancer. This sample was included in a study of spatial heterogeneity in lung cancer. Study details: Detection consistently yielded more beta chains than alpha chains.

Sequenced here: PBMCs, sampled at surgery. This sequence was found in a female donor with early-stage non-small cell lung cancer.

This CDR3 reads CASSTTSGAGANVLTF. The CDR3 DNA reads as TGTGCCAGCAGCACGACTAGCGGCGCTGGGGCCAACGTCCTGACTTTC. This chain joins TRBV7-3 and TRBJ2-6, with TRBD2 matching over 9 bases. Trimming took 5 bases from V and 2 from J; bases not matched to a gene: 4. CDR3 size: 16 residues. Germline loops: CDR1 SGHTA, CDR2 FQGTGA.